This passage covers 14 T cell receptor beta chains from one sample sequenced in a study of blood T cells in healthy people across ages. For the second PCR, which ran for about 7 to 11 cycles, a sample-barcoded 5' primer and a J-beta primer mix were used. From the 5' RACE reads, TCRdb called clonotypes with MiXCR, one entry per CDR3 protein. Of more than 1.4 million distinct CDR3 sequences listed, 35% to 45% are singletons. Source material: blood. Receptors originate from a woman aged 18-35 years in good health.

This clonotype was detected a few times. V gene TRBV20-1 combines with J gene TRBJ1-4; the match to TRBD1 covers 7 bases. The ends lost 0 bases at V and 6 bases at J; junction bases unmatched: 7. Germline V lookup: CDR1 DFQATT, CDR2 SNEGSKA (reference sequence). The CDR3 spans 15 residues. In DNA form, the CDR3 reads TGCAGTGCTAGAGAAAGGGCAGGGGGGGATGAAAAACTGTTTTTT. Translation: CSARERAGGDEKLFF.

This clonotype was picked up one time. CDR3: CASSFDREDTEAFF. The CDR3 DNA reads as TGTGCCAGCAGTTTCGACAGGGAGGACACTGAAGCTTTCTTT. The V call is TRBV27, the J call TRBJ1-1; 7 bases agree with TRBD1. V was pared by 3 bases and J by 3 bases, with 4 bases of the junction left unmatched. Germline V gene data show CDR1 as MNHEY and CDR2 as SMNVEV (reference sequence). CDR3 length: 14 residues.

The CDR3 reads CASSLGLAGGTTDTQYF. CDR3 sequence (DNA): TGCGCCAGCAGCTTGGGACTAGCGGGTGGTACGACAGATACGCAGTATTTT. V and J are TRBV5-1 and TRBJ2-3, with 10 positions matching TRBD2. Trimming removed 0 bases from V and 3 bases from J; junction bases left unmatched: 7. The CDR3 runs 17 residues. CDR1 and CDR2 from the germline V gene are SGHRS and YFSETQ.

V is TRBV7-2 and J is TRBJ2-3; D ambiguous. CDR3 size: 13 residues. The germline CDR1 and CDR2 sequences are SGHTA and FQGNSA. V lost 4 bases and J lost 5, with 10 bases in between. The CDR3 region has the DNA TGTGCCAGCAGCTGGGCGGACGGAGATACGCAGTATTTT. Amino acid sequence: CASSWADGDTQYF.

V and J are TRBV7-2 and TRBJ1-2; D possibly corresponds to TRBD1 (6 bases). Trimming stripped 5 bases from V and 8 bases from J, with 18 bases between. The CDR3 covers 14 residues. Germline CDR1 reads SGHTA; CDR2 reads FQGNSA. The CDR3 loop is CASSNPVGARGYTF. CDR3 sequence (DNA): TGTGCCAGCAGCAACCCTGTGGGGGCCCGAGGCTACACCTTC.

The chain has TRBV3-1 and TRBJ2-3, with TRBD2 matching 8 bases. Germline CDR1 reads LGHDT; CDR2 reads YNNKEL (reference sequence). Trimming cost V 1 base and J 4 bases; bases outside gene matches: 7. This CDR3 has 16 residues. This CDR3 is CASSQVIGGGSDTQYF. In DNA, the CDR3 is TGTGCCAGCAGCCAAGTGATCGGGGGGGGGTCAGATACGCAGTATTTT.

The V gene is TRBV20-1, the J gene TRBJ2-7, with D possibly being TRBD2 (5 bases). The CDR3 runs to 15 residues. Germline CDR1 is DFQATT and CDR2 is SNEGSKA (reference sequence). V lost 5 bases and J 0 bases, leaving 17 bases between the germline ends. CDR3 DNA: TGCAGTGCTCCGAGCACACGGGGAAGCTCCTACGAGCAGTACTTC. It encodes CSAPSTRGSSYEQYF.

As regards this clonotype: The CDR3 carries no conserved terminal phenylalanine or tryptophan, so it likely arises from a read error. V and J are TRBV20-1 and TRBJ2-1; D is ambiguous. Germline V gives CDR1 DFQATT, CDR2 SNEGSKA (reference sequence). Trimming cost V 6 bases and J 4 bases, with 7 bases left between them. The CDR3 has 11 amino acids. The CDR3 sequence is CSADVYNEQFI. The CDR3 nucleotides are TGCAGTGCCGATGTTTACAATGAGCAGTTCATC.

This clonotype occurred a few times. The chain uses TRBV25-1 and TRBJ2-1, with TRBD2 identical over 13 bases. The trim removed 3 bases at V and 2 bases at J, leaving 4 bases unmatched. The germline V gene encodes CDR1 MGHDK and CDR2 SYGVNS. CDR3 size: 17 residues. Written as DNA, the CDR3 is TGTGCCAGCAGTGATTTTACTAGCGGGGGGGCCTACAATGAGCAGTTCTTC. Translating it yields CASSDFTSGGAYNEQFF.

As to this clonotype: A read error may produce the germline difference seen at one junction end. This chain joins TRBV28 and TRBJ2-4, with TRBD1 identical over 8 bases. The CDR3 is 15 amino acids. CDR1 is MDHEN and CDR2 is SYDVKM in the germline V gene. CDR3 nucleotides: TGTGCCAGCAGCCCGGACAGGGTGGCCAAAAACATTCCGTACTTC. It yields the protein CASSPDRVAKNIPYF.

This clonotype has a count of ten or more. The chain combines TRBV20-1 with TRBJ2-3, with a weak D call TRBD2 (5 bases). CDR3 size: 13 residues. The germline V gene has CDR1 DFQATT and CDR2 SNEGSKA (reference sequence). The V end was cut by 0 bases, the J end by 3 bases, with 7 bases between. The CDR3 bases are TGCAGTGCTAGAGATGGGAGAACAGATACGCAGTATTTT. It yields the protein CSARDGRTDTQYF.

This chain links TRBV7-8 with TRBJ2-5, with TRBD2 matching over 7 bases. The V gene's germline CDR1 is SGHVS and CDR2 FQNEAQ. The CDR3 runs to 14 residues. The junction had 14 bases not matched to a gene; V was cut back by 5 bases and J by 11 bases. CDR3 loop: CASSRTSSFGGQYF. The CDR3 nucleotides read TGTGCCAGCAGCCGGACTAGTTCTTTTGGTGGACAGTACTTC.

This clonotype was observed at least ten times. The chain joins TRBV29-1 to TRBJ2-7; D unclear. CDR3 length equals 13 residues. Trimming shortened V by 4 bases and J by 0 bases, and 10 bases separated the two germline ends. Germline CDR1 SQVTM, CDR2 ANQGSEA. CDR3 coding DNA: TGCAGCGTTGGTCGTGGCAGCTCCTACGAGCAGTACTTC. The encoded protein is CSVGRGSSYEQYF.

This clonotype has more than one count but fewer than ten. The chain combines TRBV7-9 with TRBJ2-1; D remains unclear. The ends were cut back, 1 base at V and 0 bases at J, with 10 bases in the middle. Germline-derived CDR1 and CDR2 are SEHNR and FQNEAQ (reference sequence). The CDR3 has 16 residues. In DNA, the CDR3 is TGTGCCAGCAGCTTAGGACTTATAAGCTCCTACAATGAGCAGTTCTTC. Its protein is CASSLGLISSYNEQFF.